Listed here are 13 T cell receptor beta chains from one sample, sequenced in a study of cytomegalovirus exposure and HLA in healthy donors. PCR primers comprised 60 Vbeta and 13 Jbeta primers. TCRdb's copy holds only in-frame clones and misses some; the assay was immunoSEQ multiplex PCR. The sample holds tens of thousands of clones, roughly 78% seen once. The source material was PBMCs. The receptors shown here come from a man aged 35 to 55 in good health and CMV-seronegative.

The chain links TRBV7-6 to TRBJ1-3; TRBD1 might be the D (6 bases). Trimming left V 1 base short and J 4 bases short, with 17 bases between. The CDR3 consists of 17 residues. Germline V gene data show CDR1 as SGHVS and CDR2 as FNYEAQ. The CDR3 DNA reads TGTGCCAGCAGCTTAGTACAGGGCCTATCCCCAGGAAACACCATATATTTT. Its translation is CASSLVQGLSPGNTIYF.

This clone was picked up a small number of times. V gene TRBV6-1 combines with J gene TRBJ1-1; possible D gene TRBD1, 5 bases. The CDR3 length is 13 residues. Germline values: CDR1 MNHNS, CDR2 SASEGT. V dropped 6 bases and J dropped 3 bases, with 11 bases sitting between them. CDR3 bases: TGTGCCAGCAGGTTATCAGGGTACACTGAAGCTTTCTTT. It yields the protein CASRLSGYTEAFF.

The gene calls are TRBV4-1 and TRBJ1-2, with a possible D match to TRBD1 (6 bases). V shed 5 bases and J shed 8 bases, with 21 bases lying between them. There are 15 residues in the CDR3. Germline V CDR1 and CDR2: MGHRA, YSYEKL. The CDR3 DNA is TGCGCCAGCAGCGAACCGGGACAAGGCCTTTGGGGCTACACCTTC. This codes for CASSEPGQGLWGYTF.

V usage is TRBV7-2 and J usage is TRBJ1-1; 7 positions match TRBD1. Per germline, CDR1 SGHTA and CDR2 FQGNSA. The V and J ends lost 0 bases and 5 bases, in that order; junction bases with no gene match: 6. The CDR3 consists of 15 residues. The CDR3, as DNA: TGTGCCAGCAGCTTAGCGCTGGACAGGCATACTGAAGCTTTCTTT. Translation gives CASSLALDRHTEAFF.

This chain connects TRBV4-3 to TRBJ2-3, with a possible D match to TRBD1 (5 bases). V lost 0 bases and J 6 bases, leaving 13 bases between the germline ends. Germline loops: CDR1 LGHNA, CDR2 YSLEER. The CDR3 is 15 amino acids. CDR3 sequence reads: CASSQDRQPRDTQYF. The CDR3 DNA sequence: TGCGCCAGCAGCCAAGACCGACAGCCCAGGGATACGCAGTATTTT.

The chain couples TRBV19 to TRBJ2-7; 10 bases fit TRBD2. Germline CDR1 reads LNHDA; CDR2 reads SQIVND (reference sequence). CDR3 length equals 15 residues. Trimming at V came to 5 bases and at J to 1 base, leaving 5 bases not matched to a gene. CDR3 sequence reads: CASSPGLAASYEQYF. The CDR3 DNA follows: TGTGCCAGTAGTCCAGGACTAGCGGCTTCCTACGAGCAGTACTTC.

There are a few counts of this clone. The chain carries TRBV5-1 and TRBJ2-1; possibly TRBD1 for D (6 bases). V dropped 4 bases and J dropped 7 bases, with 12 bases sitting between them. There are 13 residues in the CDR3. CDR1 is SGHRS, CDR2 YFSETQ, per germline. The CDR3 DNA sequence: TGCGCCAGCAGCGGGGGACACCTTAATGAGCAGTTCTTC. Translated, it gives CASSGGHLNEQFF.

This clone was observed a few times. The rearrangement links TRBV9 to TRBJ2-1; D gene unclear. Per the germline V gene, CDR1 is SGDLS and CDR2 is YYNGEE. The CDR3 sequence is 13 residues long. Deletions cut 2 bases from V and 7 bases from J, with 10 bases between. The CDR3 protein is CASSVAGWNEQFF. The CDR3 nucleotides read TGTGCCAGCAGCGTGGCAGGCTGGAATGAGCAGTTCTTC.

The chain recombines TRBV19 with TRBJ2-1, with 9 bases matching TRBD2. The CDR3 totals 15 residues. The V gene's germline CDR1 is LNHDA and CDR2 SQIVND (reference sequence). V was pared by 6 bases and J by 2 bases, with 5 bases of the junction left unmatched. The CDR3 DNA reads TGTGCCAGTAGCAGACAGCGGGAGGCCTACAATGAGCAGTTCTTC. This translates into CASSRQREAYNEQFF.

The chain is built from TRBV4-3 and TRBJ2-7, with 10 bases lining up with TRBD2. This CDR3 has 15 residues. Trimming removed 4 bases from V and 9 bases from J; junction bases left unmatched: 12. CDR1 and CDR2 from the germline V gene are LGHNA and YSLEER. The CDR3 region has the DNA TGCGCCAGCAGCCCCCTTGGGCTAGCGGGAGTAAGGCAGTACTTC. As protein: CASSPLGLAGVRQYF.

The chain is built from TRBV19 and TRBJ1-2; TRBD1 matches at 8 bases. The CDR3 spans 15 residues. V lost 7 bases, J lost 4 bases, and 11 bases stayed unmatched. Germline CDR1 reads LNHDA; CDR2 reads SQIVND (reference sequence). CDR3 sequence (DNA): TGTGCCAGTACCAGGATACAGGGGGTGACCTATGGCTACACCTTC. Its translation: CASTRIQGVTYGYTF.

With regard to this clone: The same CDR3 arises from other DNA sequences in this sample as well. The J gene is TRBJ2-6, the V gene TRBV19; 7 bases map to TRBD1. The germline V gene encodes CDR1 LNHDA and CDR2 SQIVND (reference sequence). V gave up 3 bases and J gave up 0 bases; unmatched junction bases: 2. The CDR3 is 16 amino acids. Here the CDR3 reads CASSIGQASGANVLTF. DNA for the CDR3: TGTGCCAGTAGTATCGGACAGGCCTCTGGGGCCAACGTCCTGACTTTC.

CDR3 residues: CSVQKGGTGANVLTF. CDR3 sequence (DNA): TGCAGCGTCCAAAAGGGGGGGACTGGGGCCAACGTCCTGACTTTC. This rearrangement joins TRBV29-1 to TRBJ2-6, with D possibly matching TRBD2 (7 bases). The germline gives CDR1 SQVTM, CDR2 ANQGSEA. V was shortened by 6 bases and J by 2 bases, with 14 bases between the two germline ends. This CDR3 is 15 amino acids long.